This TCR beta chain was retrieved from a study of blood T cell repertoires in COVID-19 (dated by TCRdb to about 2020). About the full investigation: Collaborator samples came from the United States, Italy and Spain and covered acute and convalescent phases of COVID-19. The material from the prospective study consisted of cDNA or gDNA derived from T cells, B-cell-depleted T cells, or PBMCs. Subjects who had been exposed to COVID-19, were actively infected with it, or had recovered from it provided the deeply sampled blood TCRbeta repertoires that made up the dataset. A freely available public database, intended as a resource for researchers studying the immune response to SARS-CoV-2, is where the repertoires were released. Samples came from the ongoing ImmuneRACE study (first 160 participants) plus 1,254 subjects from 6 global collaborators. Nearly every sample came with metadata listing a de-identified subject ID, COVID-19 status, age in years and sex. Where available, HLA class I and class II types were taken from metadata supplied by the sample provider and were not determined by assay-based typing. Overall results and qualifications from the work: Clinical and demographic metadata were provided uncurated, with the amount varying by source and participant.

Each collaborating institution followed its own protocols to collect whole blood in K2EDTA tubes. For TCRbeta analysis, collaborators shipped samples as frozen whole blood, isolated PBMCs, or DNA extracted from either of those sample types. About this clone itself: No cognate antigen has been identified for it. Per-nucleotide qualities are absent, and no much larger clonotype sits a single base away.

TCRbeta CDR3 regions were amplified from genomic DNA by means of the immunoSEQ Assay, a bias-controlled multiplex PCR. As for the authors' bioinformatics: Within the assay, amplification of reference gene primers was used to estimate how many nucleated cells each sample contained. To quantify the absolute abundance of each unique TCRbeta CDR3 rearrangement, sequence reads were collapsed and filtered. Productive Simpson clonality was computed per sample as the square root of Simpson's diversity index over productive rearrangements. TCRdb took this table from immuneACCESS and kept in-frame rearrangements with V and J called. Such tables lack part of the clones; where checked against another copy, unresolved V genes explain under half of the gap, and the rest is unexplained. The V and J calls and clone size were taken over from that table, and D and trimming were inferred from the DNA. Within this sample are roughly 100,000 clones, with more than 85% of them counted one time only. The ten largest clones represent 4.2% of the sample.

This TCR derives from a man younger than 35 with acute or convalescent COVID-19. The sample consisted of peripheral blood.

The CDR3 amino acid sequence is: CASSMWAANTGELFF. The DNA sequence follows: TGTGCCAGTAGTATGTGGGCCGCGAACACCGGGGAGCTGTTTTTT. The chain couples TRBV19 to TRBJ2-2; the D gene cannot be resolved reliably. From its cysteine to its phenylalanine, the CDR3 spans 15 amino acids. Just the 45-base CDR3 DNA is kept, in frame starting at base 1. The trim is 3 bases for V and 0 bases for J, with a gap of 8 bases between the germline ends. The germline V gene encodes CDR1 LNHDA and CDR2 SQIVND (reference sequence).